This TCR beta chain is drawn from a study of T cells in women clearing cervical HPV infection. In the study overall: Controls gave blood once infection was undetectable; cases at lesion identification.

Produced via immunoSEQ multiplex PCR; TCRdb's table is partial and in-frame only. The sample includes roughly 15,000 clones. Each participant carried one incident cervical HPV16 infection only. Cervical HPV DNA detected by MY09/MY11 PCR, typed by dot-blot. This CDR3 contains 14 residues. Trimming stripped 0 bases from V and 2 bases from J, with 8 bases between. The germline V gene encodes CDR1 SGHRS and CDR2 YFSETQ. Concerning this clone: The read gets to within 3 residues of the CDR3 end, and the germline J gene fills in the rest.

The source material was blood buffy coat. This clonotype originated in a woman between 18 and 75 years old with a cervical HPV16 infection that either progressed to CIN3+ or cleared (not recorded which). V is TRBV5-1 and J is TRBJ1-2, with a possible D match to TRBD1 (6 bases). The part of the CDR3 DNA that was read is TGCGCCAGCAGCTTGGGACAGGCAAACTATGGC. Its protein product is CASSLGQANYG. In full, the CDR3 reads CASSLGQANYGYTF.